These 2 T cell receptor beta chains were all obtained from the same sample, sequenced in a study of human T cells and chemical hapten exposure. Time point described: pre-sensitization, week 0. The treatment was: therapeutic diphenylcyclopropenone sensitization with weekly scalp DPC. TCRdb itself ran the RACE reads through MiXCR, one entry per CDR3 protein. The sample shows more than 250,000 distinct CDR3 sequences, 7.5% to 9% of them seen only once. The material was whole blood, obtained in connection with sensitization to the hapten diphenylcyclopropenone (DPC). These receptors were taken from a man between 18 and 35 years old with alopecia areata. Some clones in this sample may be carry-over from other donors' samples.

This clonotype showed up many times. This chain connects TRBV12-3 or TRBV12-4 to TRBJ1-2, with D perhaps TRBD1 (5 bases). CDR3 length equals 12 residues. V was clipped by 6 bases and J by 5 bases, with 10 bases between them. CDR3 region: CASSPDRYGYTF. The CDR3 DNA is TGTGCCAGCAGCCCCGACAGATATGGCTACACCTTC.

The gene calls are TRBV5-1 and TRBJ2-3; 11 bases map to TRBD2. CDR1 is SGHRS, CDR2 YFSETQ, per germline. With 0 bases clipped from V and 3 bases from J, the junction kept 9 bases outside the gene matches. The CDR3 contains 18 residues. The CDR3 DNA reads as TGCGCCAGCAGCTTGGGTCCCCCGGGACTAGCGGCAACAGATACGCAGTATTTT. Protein product: CASSLGPPGLAATDTQYF.